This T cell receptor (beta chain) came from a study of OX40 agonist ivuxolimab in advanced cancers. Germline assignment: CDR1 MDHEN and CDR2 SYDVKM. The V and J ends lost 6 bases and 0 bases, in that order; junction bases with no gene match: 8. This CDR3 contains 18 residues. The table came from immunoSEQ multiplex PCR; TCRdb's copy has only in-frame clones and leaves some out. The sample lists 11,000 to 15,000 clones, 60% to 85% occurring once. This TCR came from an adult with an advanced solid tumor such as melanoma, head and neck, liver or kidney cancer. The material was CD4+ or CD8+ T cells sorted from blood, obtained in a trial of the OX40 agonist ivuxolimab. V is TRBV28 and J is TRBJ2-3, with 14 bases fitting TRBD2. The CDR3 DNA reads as TGTGCCAGCAGAGGGGGACTAGCGGGAGCCCACAGCACAGATACGCAGTATTTT. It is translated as CASRGGLAGAHSTDTQYF.